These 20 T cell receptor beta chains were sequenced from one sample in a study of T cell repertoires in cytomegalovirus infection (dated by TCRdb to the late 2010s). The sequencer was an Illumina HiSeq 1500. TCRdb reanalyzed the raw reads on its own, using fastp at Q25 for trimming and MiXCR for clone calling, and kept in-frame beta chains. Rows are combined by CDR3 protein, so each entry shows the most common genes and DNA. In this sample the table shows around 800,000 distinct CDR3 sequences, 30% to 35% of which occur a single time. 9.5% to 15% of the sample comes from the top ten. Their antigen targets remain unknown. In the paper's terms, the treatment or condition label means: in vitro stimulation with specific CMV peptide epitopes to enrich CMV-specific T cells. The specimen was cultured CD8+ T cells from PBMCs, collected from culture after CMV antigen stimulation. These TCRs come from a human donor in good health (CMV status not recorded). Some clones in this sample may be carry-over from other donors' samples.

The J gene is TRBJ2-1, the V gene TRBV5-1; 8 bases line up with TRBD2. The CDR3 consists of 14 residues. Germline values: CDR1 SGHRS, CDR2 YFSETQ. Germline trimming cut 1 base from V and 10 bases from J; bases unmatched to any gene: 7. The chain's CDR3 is CASSLSIGGAEQFF. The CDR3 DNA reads TGCGCCAGCAGCTTGAGCATCGGGGGGGCCGAGCAGTTCTTC.

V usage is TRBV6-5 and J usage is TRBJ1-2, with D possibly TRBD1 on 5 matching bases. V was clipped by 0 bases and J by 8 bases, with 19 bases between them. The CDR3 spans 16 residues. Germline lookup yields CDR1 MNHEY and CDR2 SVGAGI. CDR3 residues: CASSYSGMQGFGGYTF. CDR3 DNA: TGTGCCAGCAGTTACTCGGGGATGCAGGGATTCGGCGGCTACACCTTC.

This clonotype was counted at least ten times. CDR3 sequence reads: CASSTGSSYNEQFF. For the CDR3, the DNA is TGTGCCAGCAGCACAGGGAGCTCCTACAATGAGCAGTTCTTC. The chain employs TRBV19 and TRBJ2-1, with D possibly matching TRBD1 (6 bases). The CDR3 extends over 14 amino acids. V was shortened by 9 bases and J by 0 bases, with 12 bases between the two germline ends. Germline CDR1 is LNHDA and CDR2 is SQIVND (reference sequence). The full variable domain, its missing parts supplied by reference TRBV19 and TRBJ2-1, is DGGITQSPKYLFRKEGQNVTLSCEQNLNHDAMYWYRQDPGQGLRLIYYSQIVNDFQKGDIAEGYSVSREKKESFPLTVTSAQKNPTAFYLCASSTGSSYNEQFFGPGTRLTVL.

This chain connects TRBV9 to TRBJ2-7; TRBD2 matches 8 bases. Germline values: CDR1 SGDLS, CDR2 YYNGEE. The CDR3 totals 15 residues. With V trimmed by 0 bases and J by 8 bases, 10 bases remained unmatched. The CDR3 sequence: CASSVAIGGALQQYF. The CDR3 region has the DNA TGTGCCAGCAGCGTAGCTATCGGGGGGGCTTTGCAGCAGTACTTC. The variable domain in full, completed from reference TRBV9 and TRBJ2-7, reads DSGVTQTPKHLITATGQRVTLRCSPRSGDLSVYWYQQSLDQGLQFLIQYYNGEERAKGNILERFSAQQFPDLHSELNLSSLELGDSALYFCASSVAIGGALQQYFGPGTRLTVT.

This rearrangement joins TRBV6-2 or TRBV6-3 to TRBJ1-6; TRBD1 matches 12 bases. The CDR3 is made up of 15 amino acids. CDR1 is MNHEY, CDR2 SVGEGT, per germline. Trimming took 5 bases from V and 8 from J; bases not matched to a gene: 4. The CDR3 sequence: CASSRRDRGHSPLHF. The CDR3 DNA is TGTGCCAGCAGTCGCCGGGACAGGGGGCATTCACCCCTCCACTTT.

Here the CDR3 DNA reads TGTGCCAGCAGTTACTCAGGCCAGGGAGCCTCACCCCTCCACTTT. Translating it yields CASSYSGQGASPLHF. V is TRBV6-5 and J is TRBJ1-6, with D possibly matching TRBD1 (5 bases). The germline CDR1 and CDR2 sequences are MNHEY and SVGAGI. The length of the CDR3 is 15 residues. Trimming shortened V by 0 bases and J by 10 bases, and 13 bases separated the two germline ends.

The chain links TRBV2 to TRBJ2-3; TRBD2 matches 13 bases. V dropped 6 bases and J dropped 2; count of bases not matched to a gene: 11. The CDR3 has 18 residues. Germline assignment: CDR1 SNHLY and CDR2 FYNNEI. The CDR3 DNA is TGTGCCAGCAGGGGGACTAGCGGGGACCTACTTGCCACAGATACGCAGTATTTT. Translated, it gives CASRGTSGDLLATDTQYF.

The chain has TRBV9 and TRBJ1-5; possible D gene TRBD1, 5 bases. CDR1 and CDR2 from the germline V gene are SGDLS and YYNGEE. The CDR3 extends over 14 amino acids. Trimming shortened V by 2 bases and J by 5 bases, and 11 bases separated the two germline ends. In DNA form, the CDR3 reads TGTGCCAGCAGCGTCAGGACAACGTATCAGCCCCAGCATTTT. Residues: CASSVRTTYQPQHF. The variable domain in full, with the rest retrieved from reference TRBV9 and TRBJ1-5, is DSGVTQTPKHLITATGQRVTLRCSPRSGDLSVYWYQQSLDQGLQFLIQYYNGEERAKGNILERFSAQQFPDLHSELNLSSLELGDSALYFCASSVRTTYQPQHFGDGTRLSIL.

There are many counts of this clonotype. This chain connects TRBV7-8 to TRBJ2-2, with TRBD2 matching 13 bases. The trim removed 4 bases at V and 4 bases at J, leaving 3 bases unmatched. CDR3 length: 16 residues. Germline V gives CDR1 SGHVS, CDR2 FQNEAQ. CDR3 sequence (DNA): TGTGCCAGCAGCTCTACTAGCGGGGGGGGCACCGGGGAGCTGTTTTTT. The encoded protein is CASSSTSGGGTGELFF.

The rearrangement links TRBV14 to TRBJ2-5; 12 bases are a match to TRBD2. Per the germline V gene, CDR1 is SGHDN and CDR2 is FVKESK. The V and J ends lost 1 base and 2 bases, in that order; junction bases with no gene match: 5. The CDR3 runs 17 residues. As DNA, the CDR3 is TGTGCCAGCAGCCAAGGAGGACTAGCGGGGTGGCAAGAGACCCAGTACTTC. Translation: CASSQGGLAGWQETQYF.

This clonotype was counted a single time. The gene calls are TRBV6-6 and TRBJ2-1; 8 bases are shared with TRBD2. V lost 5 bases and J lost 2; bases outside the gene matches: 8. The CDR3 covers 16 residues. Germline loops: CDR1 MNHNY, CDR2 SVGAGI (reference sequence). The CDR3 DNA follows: TGTGCCAGCAGTGGTTTCGGGGGGGTCCCCTACAATGAGCAGTTCTTC. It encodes CASSGFGGVPYNEQFF.

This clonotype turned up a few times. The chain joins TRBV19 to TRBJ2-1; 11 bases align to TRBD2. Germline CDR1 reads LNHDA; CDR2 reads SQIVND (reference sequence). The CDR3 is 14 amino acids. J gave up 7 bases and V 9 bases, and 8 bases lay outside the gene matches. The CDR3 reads CASGPGLAVNEQFF. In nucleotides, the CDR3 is TGTGCCAGCGGACCGGGACTAGCGGTGAATGAGCAGTTCTTC.

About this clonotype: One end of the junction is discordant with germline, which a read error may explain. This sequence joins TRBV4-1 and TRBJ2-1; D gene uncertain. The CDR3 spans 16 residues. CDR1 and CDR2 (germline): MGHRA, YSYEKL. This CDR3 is CASSQGKRVPDNEQFF. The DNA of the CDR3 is TGTGCCAGCAGCCAAGGGAAACGGGTTCCCGACAATGAGCAGTTCTTC.

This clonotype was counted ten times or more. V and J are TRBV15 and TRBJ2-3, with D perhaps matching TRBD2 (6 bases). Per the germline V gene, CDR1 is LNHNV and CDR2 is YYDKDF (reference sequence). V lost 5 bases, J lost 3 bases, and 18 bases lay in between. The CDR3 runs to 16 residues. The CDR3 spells CATSEGSPGGTDTQYF. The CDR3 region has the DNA TGTGCCACCAGCGAGGGTTCGCCAGGAGGGACAGATACGCAGTATTTT.

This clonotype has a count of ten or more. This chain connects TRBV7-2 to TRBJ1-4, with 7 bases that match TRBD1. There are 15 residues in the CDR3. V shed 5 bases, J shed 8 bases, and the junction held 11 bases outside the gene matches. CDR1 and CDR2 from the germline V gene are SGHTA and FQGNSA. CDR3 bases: TGTGCCAGCAGCGTAAACAGGGGCCCCGCGGAAAAACTGTTTTTT. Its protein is CASSVNRGPAEKLFF. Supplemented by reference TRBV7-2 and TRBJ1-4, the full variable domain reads GAGVSQSPSNKVTEKGKDVELRCDPISGHTALYWYRQSLGQGLEFLIYFQGNSAPDKSGLPSDRFSAERTGGSVSTLTIQRTQQEDSAVYLCASSVNRGPAEKLFFGSGTQLSVL.

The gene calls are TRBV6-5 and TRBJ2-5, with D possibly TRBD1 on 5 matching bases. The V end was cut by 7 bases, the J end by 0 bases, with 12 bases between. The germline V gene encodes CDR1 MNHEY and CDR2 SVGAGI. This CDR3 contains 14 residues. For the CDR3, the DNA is TGTGCCAGCACCCCGACAGCGTACCAAGAGACCCAGTACTTC. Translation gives CASTPTAYQETQYF.

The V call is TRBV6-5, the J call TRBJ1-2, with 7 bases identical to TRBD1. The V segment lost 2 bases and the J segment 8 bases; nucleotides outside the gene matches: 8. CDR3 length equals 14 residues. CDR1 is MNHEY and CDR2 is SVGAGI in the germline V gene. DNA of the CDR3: TGTGCCAGCAGTTACGGAGGCACAGGGGCCGGCTACACCTTC. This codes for CASSYGGTGAGYTF.

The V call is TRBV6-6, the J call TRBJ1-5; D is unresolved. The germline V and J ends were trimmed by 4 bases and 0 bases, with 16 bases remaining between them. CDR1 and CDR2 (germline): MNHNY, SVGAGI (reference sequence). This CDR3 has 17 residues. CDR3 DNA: TGTGCCAGCAGTTTCCACTCAGCGGGGTATAGCAATCAGCCCCAGCATTTT. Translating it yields CASSFHSAGYSNQPQHF.

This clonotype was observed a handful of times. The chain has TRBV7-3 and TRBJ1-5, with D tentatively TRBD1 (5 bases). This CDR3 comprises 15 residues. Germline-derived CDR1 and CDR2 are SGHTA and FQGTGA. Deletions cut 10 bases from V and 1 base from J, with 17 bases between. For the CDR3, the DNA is TGTGCCAAGAGAAGGGGACCTAGGAGCAATCAGCCCCAGCATTTT. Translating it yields CAKRRGPRSNQPQHF.

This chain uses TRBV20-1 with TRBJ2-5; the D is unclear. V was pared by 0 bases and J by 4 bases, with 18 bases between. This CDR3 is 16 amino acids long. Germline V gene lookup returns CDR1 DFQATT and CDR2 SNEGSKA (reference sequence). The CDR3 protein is CSARDRLLSTGETQYF. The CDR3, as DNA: TGCAGTGCTAGAGATCGACTCCTCAGTACGGGAGAGACCCAGTACTTC.